This entry lists 24 T cell receptor beta chains sequenced from one sample in a study of cytomegalovirus exposure and HLA in healthy donors (dated by TCRdb to the late 2010s). Preparation of the library involved the immunoSEQ multiplex PCR assay. The multiplex PCR relied on a mix of 60 forward primers for TCR Vbeta segments and 13 reverse primers for TCR Jbeta segments. TCRdb's version of the immuneACCESS table is confined to in-frame rearrangements and falls short of the full clone set. An unresolved V gene accounts for under half of the shortfall where checked; the remainder is of unknown origin. Across this sample there are approximately 150,000 clones, with more than 60% seen only once. About 10% of the sample goes to the ten largest clones. Sequencing was carried out using PBMCs. These receptors originate from a man aged 25-45 years in good health and CMV-seropositive.

The genes are TRBV7-9 and TRBJ2-4; 9 bases fit TRBD2. The CDR3 has 15 amino acids. J lost 2 bases, V lost 4 bases, and 3 bases had no gene match. The germline V gene encodes CDR1 SEHNR and CDR2 FQNEAQ (reference sequence). CDR3 in DNA: TGTGCCAGCAGCTCTAGCGGGGTGTCCAAAAACATTCAGTACTTC. It specifies CASSSSGVSKNIQYF.

This clone turned up a few times. This sequence joins TRBV19 and TRBJ1-5; 11 bases map to TRBD1. CDR3 length: 15 residues. J lost 6 bases, V lost 5 bases, and 6 bases had no gene match. The germline gives CDR1 LNHDA, CDR2 SQIVND (reference sequence). The CDR3 region is CASSWRTGGRQPQHF. DNA of the CDR3: TGTGCCAGTAGTTGGCGGACAGGGGGCCGTCAGCCCCAGCATTTT.

The V call is TRBV6-6, the J call TRBJ1-5, with D perhaps matching TRBD1 (5 bases). This CDR3 contains 15 residues. The V and J ends lost 4 bases and 4 bases respectively, with 14 bases between them. Germline V gives CDR1 MNHNY, CDR2 SVGAGI (reference sequence). Here the CDR3 reads CASSWGFGGNQPQHF. Written as DNA, the CDR3 is TGTGCCAGCAGTTGGGGGTTCGGGGGGAATCAGCCCCAGCATTTT.

This clone has more than one count but fewer than ten. The J gene is TRBJ1-5, the V gene TRBV6-5, with TRBD1 matching 7 bases. The CDR3 covers 15 residues. V was pared by 5 bases and J by 7 bases, with 11 bases of the junction left unmatched. The V gene's germline CDR1 is MNHEY and CDR2 SVGAGI. DNA of the CDR3: TGTGCCAGCAGTCCTACGGGACAGTTCACCCAGCCCCAGCATTTT. It translates to CASSPTGQFTQPQHF.

The V and J genes are TRBV9 and TRBJ2-3, with D maybe TRBD2 (5 bases). Trimming removed 4 bases from V and 3 bases from J, with 15 bases in between. Germline loops: CDR1 SGDLS, CDR2 YYNGEE. The CDR3 spans 15 residues. The chain's CDR3 is CASSPRGSRTDTQYF. The CDR3 nucleotides read TGTGCCAGCAGCCCCCGGGGTAGTAGGACAGATACGCAGTATTTT. Full variable domain (missing parts from reference TRBV9 and TRBJ2-3): DSGVTQTPKHLITATGQRVTLRCSPRSGDLSVYWYQQSLDQGLQFLIQYYNGEERAKGNILERFSAQQFPDLHSELNLSSLELGDSALYFCASSPRGSRTDTQYFGPGTRLTVL.

This clone occurred a few times. The chain links TRBV30 to TRBJ1-4; 7 bases match TRBD1. The CDR3 is 13 residues long. The junction had 3 bases not matched to a gene; V was cut back by 7 bases and J by 1 base. Germline assignment: CDR1 GTSNPN and CDR2 SVGIG (reference sequence). The CDR3 is CASPGGTNEKLFF. In DNA, the CDR3 is TGTGCCTCCCCAGGGGGAACTAATGAAAAACTGTTTTTT. The whole variable domain, filled in from reference TRBV30 and TRBJ1-4, reads SQTIHQWPATLVQPVGSPLSLECTVEGTSNPNLYWYRQAAGRGLQLLFYSVGIGQISSEVPQNLSASRPQDRQFILSSKKLLLSDSGFYLCASPGGTNEKLFFGSGTQLSVL.

This clone was counted a single time. The gene calls are TRBV5-1 and TRBJ2-7; TRBD2 might be the D (5 bases). Germline V lookup: CDR1 SGHRS, CDR2 YFSETQ. V lost 2 bases and J 2 bases, leaving 11 bases between the germline ends. This CDR3 spans 14 amino acids. The CDR3 protein is CASSFGSGAYEQYF. CDR3 in DNA: TGCGCCAGCAGCTTTGGTTCCGGGGCCTACGAGCAGTACTTC. The full variable domain, its missing parts supplied by reference TRBV5-1 and TRBJ2-7, is KAGVTQTPRYLIKTRGQQVTLSCSPISGHRSVSWYQQTPGQGLQFLFEYFSETQRNKGNFPGRFSGRQFSNSRSEMNVSTLELGDSALYLCASSFGSGAYEQYFGPGTRLTVT.

This clone came up once. This chain uses TRBV6-1 with TRBJ1-1; D gene unclear. Germline CDR1 is MNHNS and CDR2 is SASEGT. The CDR3 totals 14 residues. Trimming removed 7 bases from V and 4 bases from J, with 16 bases in between. The CDR3 region is CASIPRTAGTEAFF. The CDR3 DNA reads TGTGCCAGCATTCCCAGGACTGCTGGCACTGAAGCTTTCTTT.

The chain uses TRBV6-5 and TRBJ2-3; perhaps TRBD2 as D (7 bases). Per the germline V gene, CDR1 is MNHEY and CDR2 is SVGAGI. Trimming took off 2 bases at V and 1 base at J, with 13 bases between the two ends. The CDR3 is 16 residues long. CDR3 amino acids: CASSYGGGRGTDTQYF. CDR3 coding DNA: TGTGCCAGCAGTTACGGCGGGGGCAGGGGCACAGATACGCAGTATTTT.

This clone was counted a few times. This rearrangement joins TRBV7-6 to TRBJ2-7; 9 bases line up with TRBD1. The germline gives CDR1 SGHVS, CDR2 FNYEAQ. The V and J ends lost 4 bases and 7 bases, in that order; junction bases with no gene match: 8. CDR3 length equals 14 residues. The CDR3: CASSSWDREPEQYF. Here the CDR3 DNA reads TGTGCCAGCAGCTCCTGGGACAGGGAACCTGAGCAGTACTTC.

The CDR3 coding sequence is TGTGCCAGCAGCTTCGAAGGGGTAAAAGAGACCCAGTACTTC. It is translated as CASSFEGVKETQYF. This chain connects TRBV11-1 to TRBJ2-5; D is possibly TRBD1 (5 bases). Germline V gene sequence: CDR1 SGHAT, CDR2 FQDESV (reference sequence). The CDR3 extends over 14 amino acids. Trimming removed 3 bases at V and 3 bases at J, with 11 bases between.

This sequence joins TRBV5-4 and TRBJ1-1; D possibly corresponds to TRBD1 (6 bases). CDR3 size: 15 residues. The germline V and J ends were trimmed by 5 bases and 1 base, with 15 bases remaining between them. The germline V gene has CDR1 SGHNT and CDR2 YYREEE (reference sequence). CDR3 bases: TGTGCCAGCAGTCGAGAGGCAGGGGCGAACACTGAAGCTTTCTTT. It yields the protein CASSREAGANTEAFF.

This rearrangement joins TRBV19 to TRBJ2-1; possible D gene TRBD2, 6 bases. V lost 8 bases to trimming and J lost 6 bases, with 17 bases between them. The CDR3 covers 14 residues. Germline V lookup: CDR1 LNHDA, CDR2 SQIVND (reference sequence). The CDR3, as DNA: TGTGCCAGTTCGAATCCGACTAGGGCCAATGAGCAGTTCTTC. This sequence encodes CASSNPTRANEQFF.

The chain combines TRBV7-6 with TRBJ2-5; 12 bases line up with TRBD1. This CDR3 comprises 15 residues. V gave up 7 bases and J gave up 11 bases; unmatched junction bases: 14. CDR1 is SGHVS and CDR2 is FNYEAQ in the germline V gene. CDR3 sequence (DNA): TGTGCCAGCACCCAAGGGGGGACAGGGGGCGAAGAGCAGTACTTC. Protein product: CASTQGGTGGEEQYF.

The rearrangement links TRBV6-5 to TRBJ2-7; no definite D call. The germline gives CDR1 MNHEY, CDR2 SVGAGI. The CDR3 is made up of 13 amino acids. V was cut by 2 bases and J by 3 bases, with 8 bases left in between. CDR3 region: CASSYGQFYEQYF. In nucleotides, the CDR3 is TGTGCCAGCAGTTACGGGCAGTTCTACGAGCAGTACTTC.

V gene TRBV4-2 combines with J gene TRBJ2-2; perhaps TRBD2 as D (6 bases). Germline loops: CDR1 LGHNA, CDR2 YNFKEQ. The CDR3 has 19 amino acids. With 1 base removed from V and 0 bases from J, the gap between germline ends came to 18 bases. The CDR3: CASSQAFPMGGANTGELFF. The CDR3 DNA reads TGTGCCAGCAGCCAAGCCTTCCCGATGGGGGGAGCGAACACCGGGGAGCTGTTTTTT.

As DNA, the CDR3 is TGTGCCAGCAGCGGGGGGTCAGCTAATGAAAAACTGTTTTTT. Amino acid sequence: CASSGGSANEKLFF. The chain couples TRBV5-6 to TRBJ1-4; maybe TRBD1 (5 bases). The CDR3 is 14 amino acids. The V end was cut by 4 bases, the J end by 3 bases, with 10 bases between. CDR1 is SGHDT and CDR2 is YYEEEE in the germline V gene.

A few counts support this clone. This sequence joins TRBV19 and TRBJ1-5; D possibly corresponds to TRBD1 (6 bases). The V end lost 5 bases, the J end lost 3 bases, and 20 bases lay between the germline ends. In germline, CDR1 is LNHDA, CDR2 SQIVND (reference sequence). The CDR3 spans 17 residues. The CDR3 reads CASSASTGALINQPQHF. The CDR3 DNA is TGTGCCAGTAGTGCCTCGACAGGTGCTCTCATCAATCAGCCCCAGCATTTT.

In DNA form, the CDR3 reads TGTGCCAGCAGTTTATTAGGACAGGCTGGGGCCAACGTCCTGACTTTC. It specifies CASSLLGQAGANVLTF. J is TRBJ2-6 and V is TRBV28, with 7 bases fitting TRBD1. Germline loops: CDR1 MDHEN, CDR2 SYDVKM. The CDR3 has 16 residues. V shed 1 base, J shed 2 bases, and the junction held 2 bases outside the gene matches.

This clone was detected only a few times. This sequence joins TRBV29-1 and TRBJ1-1, with a weak D call TRBD1 (5 bases). CDR1 and CDR2 (germline): SQVTM, ANQGSEA. Trimming removed 1 base from V and 11 bases from J, with 11 bases in between. The CDR3 length is 11 residues. CDR3 region: CSVEGTNYAFF. In DNA, the CDR3 is TGCAGCGTTGAAGGGACAAACTACGCTTTCTTT.

About this clone itself: The same CDR3 arises from other DNA sequences in this sample as well. CDR3 sequence (DNA): TGCGCCAGCAGCTCCACTGATTACGAGCAGTACTTC. This encodes CASSSTDYEQYF. The V gene is TRBV5-1, the J gene TRBJ2-7; D remains ambiguous. This CDR3 is built from 12 residues. CDR1 is SGHRS and CDR2 is YFSETQ in the germline V gene. The V and J ends lost 3 bases and 4 bases respectively, with 8 bases between them.

This clone was counted only a few times. The chain has TRBV7-6 and TRBJ2-3, with 9 bases fitting TRBD2. This CDR3 comprises 15 residues. V was clipped by 5 bases and J by 6 bases; unmatched bases: 9. The V gene's germline CDR1 is SGHVS and CDR2 FNYEAQ. The CDR3: CASSPSGTKGDTQYF. The CDR3 DNA sequence: TGTGCCAGCAGCCCTAGCGGGACAAAGGGGGATACGCAGTATTTT.

The chain couples TRBV10-2 to TRBJ2-7; maybe TRBD2 (6 bases). The CDR3 totals 13 residues. Germline V gives CDR1 WSHSY, CDR2 SAAADI. V was shortened by 4 bases and J by 5 bases, with 12 bases between the two germline ends. In DNA, the CDR3 is TGCGCCAGCAGTGGGGGGGTTGGGAACGAGCAGTACTTC. This encodes CASSGGVGNEQYF.

Turning to this clone: This likely comes from a read error, as the CDR3 has no conserved phenylalanine or tryptophan at its end. This rearrangement joins TRBV28 to TRBJ2-7; 7 bases fit TRBD1. After removal of 5 bases from V and 3 bases from J, the junction contained 4 bases not matched to a gene. Germline V lookup: CDR1 MDHEN, CDR2 SYDVKM. CDR3 size: 13 residues. CDR3: CASSPGQLYEQYL. The CDR3 coding sequence is TGTGCCAGCAGTCCGGGACAGCTCTACGAGCAGTACCTC.